Below are 13 T cell receptor beta chains sequenced from a single sample in a study of blood T cell repertoires in COVID-19. The assay was immunoSEQ multiplex PCR, and TCRdb's table has in-frame clones only and misses some. This table has about 80,000 clones, roughly 87% appearing once. Specimen: peripheral blood. These TCRs come from an elderly man with acute or convalescent COVID-19.

This clone was seen a single time. V and J are TRBV2 and TRBJ1-2; tentatively, D is TRBD1 (5 bases). The CDR3 is made up of 14 amino acids. Germline V gene data show CDR1 as SNHLY and CDR2 as FYNNEI. Between the trimmed V and J ends, which lost 6 bases and 4 bases, there was a span of 15 bases. The CDR3 reads CASRVGGVVYGYTF. The CDR3 DNA sequence: TGTGCCAGCAGGGTCGGGGGGGTAGTCTATGGCTACACCTTC.

V usage is TRBV9 and J usage is TRBJ1-1; tentatively, D is TRBD1 (5 bases). The length of the CDR3 is 14 residues. Trimming removed 0 bases at V and 1 base at J, with 7 bases between. Germline values: CDR1 SGDLS, CDR2 YYNGEE. The CDR3 DNA follows: TGTGCCAGCAGCGTAGTGGGGGGGAACACTGAAGCTTTCTTT. It codes for CASSVVGGNTEAFF.

The V and J genes are TRBV30 and TRBJ2-3; 13 bases line up with TRBD2. V trimming: 4 bases; J trimming: 7 bases; junction bases outside the gene matches: 11. Germline V gene lookup returns CDR1 GTSNPN and CDR2 SVGIG (reference sequence). The CDR3 length is 16 residues. The CDR3 nucleotides are TGTGCCTGGACTATACAGGGACTAGCGGGACTTAATACGCAGTATTTT. Encoded protein: CAWTIQGLAGLNTQYF.

The chain recombines TRBV5-1 with TRBJ2-7, with 8 bases lining up with TRBD1. This CDR3 spans 15 amino acids. J was trimmed by 2 bases and V by 4 bases; bases with no gene match: 8. Germline CDR1 and CDR2: SGHRS and YFSETQ. CDR3 amino acids: CASSPRQGFTYEQYF. DNA for the CDR3: TGCGCCAGCAGCCCAAGACAGGGGTTTACCTACGAGCAGTACTTC.

The chain has TRBV18 and TRBJ1-1; TRBD1 is a possible D gene (6 bases). Germline loops: CDR1 KGHSH, CDR2 LQKENI. Trimming pared 3 bases from V and 1 base from J, leaving 12 bases between. CDR3 length: 15 amino acids. This CDR3 reads CASSPTDSPNTEAFF. The CDR3 nucleotides read TGTGCCAGCTCACCTACGGACAGCCCGAACACTGAAGCTTTCTTT.

This clone was observed a few times. The chain recombines TRBV5-1 with TRBJ2-7, with TRBD1 matching 9 bases. This CDR3 spans 15 amino acids. Germline trimming cut 5 bases from V and 3 bases from J; bases unmatched to any gene: 9. Looked up from germline, CDR1 is SGHRS and CDR2 is YFSETQ. CDR3 DNA: TGCGCCAGCAGGGGGGAGGGACAGGGATACTACGAGCAGTACTTC. Translating gives CASRGEGQGYYEQYF.

The V call is TRBV30, the J call TRBJ1-2, with D perhaps matching TRBD1 (5 bases). The germline V and J ends were trimmed by 5 bases and 4 bases, with 14 bases remaining between them. This CDR3 comprises 13 residues. Germline values: CDR1 GTSNPN, CDR2 SVGIG (reference sequence). CDR3 in amino acids: CAWGAGGTYGYTF. The DNA of the CDR3 is TGTGCCTGGGGGGCGGGCGGCACCTATGGCTACACCTTC.

The chain carries TRBV2 and TRBJ1-5; 8 bases are shared with TRBD1. The V and J ends lost 6 bases and 5 bases, in that order; junction bases with no gene match: 6. The length of the CDR3 is 14 residues. CDR1 is SNHLY and CDR2 is FYNNEI in the germline V gene. The CDR3 DNA sequence: TGTGCCAGCAGCCTCACAGGGGGGGATCAGCCCCAGCATTTT. This gives the protein CASSLTGGDQPQHF. The entire variable domain, with the rest obtained from reference TRBV2 and TRBJ1-5, is as follows: EPEVTQTPSHQVTQMGQEVILRCVPISNHLYFYWYRQILGQKVEFLVSFYNNEISEKSEIFDDQFSVERPDGSNFTLKIRSTKLEDSAMYFCASSLTGGDQPQHFGDGTRLSIL.

The chain carries TRBV7-9 and TRBJ1-3; the match to TRBD1 covers 8 bases. Trimming removed 5 bases from V and 0 bases from J; junction bases left unmatched: 6. In germline, CDR1 is SEHNR, CDR2 FQNEAQ (reference sequence). The CDR3 has 16 amino acids. CDR3 sequence: CASSPGQGLSGNTIYF. The CDR3 DNA reads TGTGCCAGCAGCCCAGGACAGGGCCTCTCTGGAAACACCATATATTTT.

V and J are TRBV4-1 and TRBJ1-3; 10 bases agree with TRBD1. V gave up 1 base and J gave up 4 bases; unmatched junction bases: 1. The CDR3 runs 15 residues. Per the germline V gene, CDR1 is MGHRA and CDR2 is YSYEKL. Written as DNA, the CDR3 is TGCGCCAGCAGCCAAGGACAGGGGGCCGGAAACACCATATATTTT. Its translation: CASSQGQGAGNTIYF.

The chain is built from TRBV6-5 and TRBJ1-3; D is perhaps TRBD1 (5 bases). This CDR3 region has 14 residues. V dropped 7 bases and J dropped 0 bases, with 10 bases sitting between them. Germline loops: CDR1 MNHEY, CDR2 SVGAGI. The CDR3 protein is CASKVQVSGNTIYF. In DNA, the CDR3 is TGTGCCAGCAAAGTACAGGTCTCTGGAAACACCATATATTTT.

V gene TRBV6-1 combines with J gene TRBJ2-7; D call uncertain. From germline, CDR1 is MNHNS and CDR2 SASEGT. The V end was cut by 2 bases, the J end by 6 bases, with 11 bases between. The CDR3 consists of 13 residues. The CDR3, as DNA: TGTGCCAGCAGTGAACCCACTCCTCTCGAGCAGTACTTC. As protein: CASSEPTPLEQYF.

The rearrangement joins TRBV6-5 to TRBJ2-1; a weak D match, TRBD2 (6 bases). Trimming stripped 8 bases from V and 12 bases from J, with 14 bases between. CDR3 length: 11 amino acids. Germline CDR1 is MNHEY and CDR2 is SVGAGI. This CDR3 reads CASATSSRQFF. Written as DNA, the CDR3 is TGTGCCAGCGCGACTAGTAGCCGGCAGTTCTTC.